The next 5 T cell receptor beta chains were all read from a single sample in a study of regulatory T cells in long-lasting Graves disease. The time point: newly diagnosed GD, antithyroid drugs for less than 3 months. There was RNA extracted from PBMCs, and the TCR library was made from it. HTBI primers from iRepertoire and Arm-PCR of CDR3 regions yielded the TCR beta libraries. MiXCR was run by TCRdb on the multiplex PCR reads, yielding one entry per CDR3 protein. This repertoire shows roughly 500,000 distinct CDR3 sequences, approximately 15% found once; its top ten account for roughly 9.7%. These same data were also listed under a study on T cells in Graves' hyperthyroidism and ophthalmopathy.

The specimen was peripheral blood mononuclear cells (PBMCs), collected at new diagnosis, from a patient treated with antithyroid drugs. The source is a man aged 25 to 40 with Graves disease.

There are many counts of this clonotype. The genes are TRBV6-2 or TRBV6-3 and TRBJ2-1, with TRBD2 matching over 12 bases. V lost 6 bases, J lost 8 bases, and 8 bases stayed unmatched. CDR1 MNHEY and CDR2 SVGEGT come from the germline V gene. The CDR3 has 15 residues. The CDR3 here is CASRSLAGGPYEQFF. The CDR3 DNA follows: TGTGCCAGCAGGAGCCTAGCGGGAGGGCCGTATGAGCAGTTCTTC.

The rearrangement links TRBV19 to TRBJ1-4; 9 nucleotides agree with TRBD1. CDR3 size: 16 residues. V gave up 4 bases and J gave up 11 bases; unmatched junction bases: 14. Germline V CDR1 and CDR2: LNHDA, SQIVND (reference sequence). CDR3 residues: CASSSGTGSPLWKLFF. For the CDR3, the DNA is TGTGCCAGTAGTAGCGGGACAGGGTCCCCGCTGTGGAAACTGTTTTTT.

This clonotype was observed a few times. A much larger clonotype is one base distant, so this may be a read error. This sequence joins TRBV12-3 or TRBV12-4 and TRBJ2-4; weak D call: TRBD2 (5 bases). This CDR3 comprises 14 residues. The CDR3 DNA is TGTGCCAGCAGTTTAAGGAGAGGGATGGGTCCCCAGTGCTTC. Amino acid sequence: CASSLRRGMGPQCF.

This clonotype was recorded many times. J is TRBJ1-5 and V is TRBV11-2; D is unclear. Trimming removed 1 base at V and 0 bases at J, with 10 bases between. Looked up from germline, CDR1 is SGHAT and CDR2 is FQNNGV. The CDR3 runs 16 residues. The CDR3 sequence is CASSLAAGNSNQPQHF. In DNA, the CDR3 is TGTGCCAGCAGCTTAGCGGCGGGGAATAGCAATCAGCCCCAGCATTTT.

V gene TRBV3-1 combines with J gene TRBJ2-7; D gene uncertain. Germline V gene sequence: CDR1 LGHDT, CDR2 YNNKEL (reference sequence). The CDR3 contains 15 residues. The ends were cut back, 1 base at V and 2 bases at J, with 12 bases in the middle. CDR3: CASSQGTASTYEQYF. CDR3 sequence (DNA): TGTGCCAGCAGCCAAGGGACGGCCTCAACCTACGAGCAGTACTTC.